This T cell receptor (beta chain) was captured by sequencing in a study of graft-versus-host responses after intestinal transplantation. The length of the CDR3 is 13 residues. The ends were cut back, 0 bases at V and 5 bases at J, with 6 bases in the middle. Germline CDR1 SGHRS, CDR2 YFSETQ. A remark on this clone: What it recognizes is unknown.

The repertoire was sequenced with immunoSEQ multiplex PCR; TCRdb's copy has only in-frame clones and lacks some. The sample includes 130,000 or so clones, nearly 95% seen only once; the top ten take approximately 0.2%. The chain links TRBV5-1 to TRBJ1-5; D is ambiguous. This clonotype was sampled from a human donor who received an intestinal transplant. The sequencing here drew on unstimulated CD4+ T cells sorted from spleen or lymph node cells, taken before intestinal transplant. CDR3 loop: CASSLATDQPQHF. The CDR3 DNA reads TGCGCCAGCAGCTTGGCCACGGATCAGCCCCAGCATTTT.